This T cell receptor beta chain is drawn from a study of blood T cell repertoires in COVID-19. J was trimmed by 5 bases and V by 3 bases; bases with no gene match: 6. CDR1 and CDR2 (germline): DFQATT, SNEGSKA (reference sequence). The CDR3 totals 14 residues. Sequencing used immunoSEQ multiplex PCR; TCRdb keeps in-frame clones, though not all of them. Seen here are approximately 49,000 clones, approximately 84% observed once, and the top ten hold about 2.5%. This chain joins TRBV20-1 and TRBJ2-5; 10 bases are shared with TRBD1. Material: peripheral blood. This receptor was identified in a middle-aged man with acute or convalescent COVID-19. The chain's CDR3 is CSASRKDRGETQYF. The CDR3 DNA follows: TGCAGTGCTAGTCGAAAGGACAGGGGGGAGACCCAGTACTTC.